The next 20 T cell receptor beta chains were all read from a single sample in a study of resident and recirculating memory T cells in vitiligo. Some clones are missing from TCRdb's copy, which holds only in-frame ones; the method was immunoSEQ multiplex PCR. The sample lists 60,000 to 80,000 clones, roughly 92% occurring once. Sequencing used blood. Receptor source: a male donor with vitiligo.

A single count supports this clone. The J gene is TRBJ2-5, the V gene TRBV4-1; no reliable D call. V was shortened by 2 bases and J by 5 bases, with 12 bases between the two germline ends. Looked up from germline, CDR1 is MGHRA and CDR2 is YSYEKL. The CDR3 sequence is 14 residues long. The CDR3 DNA reads TGCGCCAGCAGCCAACACATTTTTGTGGAGACCCAGTACTTC. Protein: CASSQHIFVETQYF.

The chain employs TRBV4-1 and TRBJ1-5; 7 bases are shared with TRBD1. CDR1 is MGHRA, CDR2 YSYEKL, per germline. Germline trimming cut 1 base from V and 4 bases from J; bases unmatched to any gene: 4. This CDR3 spans 15 amino acids. The CDR3 loop is CASSQGGTENQPQHF. The CDR3 DNA reads as TGCGCCAGCAGCCAAGGTGGGACAGAGAATCAGCCCCAGCATTTT.

CDR3 sequence (DNA): TGTGCCAGCAGCTTAGGCGGGGGGCGGGAGACCCAGTACTTC. Translated: CASSLGGGRETQYF. The V and J genes are TRBV7-3 and TRBJ2-5; 8 nucleotides agree with TRBD2. Germline lookup yields CDR1 SGHTA and CDR2 FQGTGA. The CDR3 is 14 amino acids. Trimming removed 2 bases from V and 5 bases from J; junction bases left unmatched: 4.

The chain recombines TRBV4-3 with TRBJ1-3; D gene ambiguous. V gave up 1 base and J gave up 0 bases, with 19 bases separating them. Germline V gene sequence: CDR1 LGHNA, CDR2 YSLEER. CDR3 size: 19 residues. Here the CDR3 DNA reads TGCGCCAGCAGCCAAGCCCCCTCCGGACTTGGGAGCTCTGGAAACACCATATATTTT. Residues: CASSQAPSGLGSSGNTIYF.

The chain links TRBV7-2 to TRBJ1-6; 9 nucleotides align to TRBD1. Germline lookup yields CDR1 SGHTA and CDR2 FQGNSA. Trimming at V came to 3 bases and at J to 8 bases, leaving 5 bases not matched to a gene. This CDR3 comprises 15 residues. The CDR3 spells CASSLDRGSYSPLHF. CDR3 bases: TGTGCCAGCAGCTTGGACAGGGGTAGTTATTCACCCCTCCACTTT.

The genes are TRBV7-9 and TRBJ1-6, with 9 positions matching TRBD1. Looked up from germline, CDR1 is SEHNR and CDR2 is FQNEAQ (reference sequence). The CDR3 has 15 amino acids. The ends lost 5 bases at V and 7 bases at J; junction bases unmatched: 6. For the CDR3, the DNA is TGTGCCAGCAGCCCGGGACAGGGCGGGAATTCACCCCTCCACTTT. Amino acid sequence: CASSPGQGGNSPLHF.

The chain has TRBV5-1 and TRBJ2-5, with 9 nucleotides matching TRBD2. V lost 0 bases, J lost 5 bases, and 8 bases stayed unmatched. The CDR3 is 16 residues long. CDR1 SGHRS and CDR2 YFSETQ come from the germline V gene. The CDR3 loop is CASSLAAGGGRETQYF. In nucleotides, the CDR3 is TGCGCCAGCAGCTTGGCGGCGGGGGGGGGCCGGGAGACCCAGTACTTC.

The chain couples TRBV5-6 to TRBJ1-6; TRBD1 aligns across 7 bases. Germline trimming cut 4 bases from V and 7 bases from J; bases unmatched to any gene: 8. The CDR3 extends over 15 amino acids. CDR1 and CDR2 from the germline V gene are SGHDT and YYEEEE. The DNA of the CDR3 is TGTGCCAGCAGCCCTCGACAGGGAGGCAATTCACCCCTCCACTTT. Amino acids: CASSPRQGGNSPLHF. The full variable domain, its missing parts supplied by reference TRBV5-6 and TRBJ1-6, is DAGVTQSPTHLIKTRGQQVTLRCSPKSGHDTVSWYQQALGQGPQFIFQYYEEEERQRGNFPDRFSGHQFPNYSSELNVNALLLGDSALYLCASSPRQGGNSPLHFGNGTRLTVT.

The genes are TRBV2 and TRBJ1-4; tentative D call: TRBD1 (6 bases). Trimming stripped 5 bases from V and 2 bases from J, with 6 bases between. Germline V gene data show CDR1 as SNHLY and CDR2 as FYNNEI. The length of the CDR3 is 13 residues. The CDR3 DNA follows: TGTGCCAGCAGTACAGGGACTAATGAAAAACTGTTTTTT. Protein product: CASSTGTNEKLFF.

The chain has TRBV5-6 and TRBJ1-5; tentative D call: TRBD1 (6 bases). Germline V gene sequence: CDR1 SGHDT, CDR2 YYEEEE. The CDR3 runs 14 residues. With 4 bases removed from V and 1 base from J, the gap between germline ends came to 9 bases. CDR3 region: CASSTGQSNQPQHF. The CDR3 DNA reads as TGTGCCAGCAGCACCGGACAGAGCAATCAGCCCCAGCATTTT.

This chain uses TRBV5-1 with TRBJ2-5; 9 bases match TRBD1. V was pared by 0 bases and J by 0 bases, with 6 bases of the junction left unmatched. Germline lookup yields CDR1 SGHRS and CDR2 YFSETQ. There are 17 residues in the CDR3. CDR3 nucleotide sequence: TGCGCCAGCAGCTTGGGGTGGGGGACAGGGCACCAAGAGACCCAGTACTTC. Protein product: CASSLGWGTGHQETQYF.

The chain links TRBV11-1 to TRBJ2-2; D perhaps matches TRBD1 (5 bases). The CDR3 runs 14 residues. Germline V gene sequence: CDR1 SGHAT, CDR2 FQDESV (reference sequence). Between the trimmed V and J ends, which lost 6 bases and 5 bases, there was a span of 13 bases. For the CDR3, the DNA is TGTGCCAGCAGTGTAGGGGTTGATACCGGGGAGCTGTTTTTT. The encoded protein is CASSVGVDTGELFF.

The chain uses TRBV6-6 and TRBJ2-7, with a tentative D call TRBD1 (5 bases). The germline gives CDR1 MNHNY, CDR2 SVGAGI (reference sequence). This CDR3 has 14 residues. Trimming pared 7 bases from V and 0 bases from J, leaving 13 bases between. Here the CDR3 reads CASTTDPSSYEQYF. The CDR3 DNA reads as TGTGCCAGCACGACAGACCCGAGCTCCTACGAGCAGTACTTC.

The genes are TRBV6-6 and TRBJ2-3; 8 bases fit TRBD2. The CDR3 has 14 residues. Trimming at V came to 5 bases and at J to 6 bases, leaving 7 bases not matched to a gene. CDR1 MNHNY and CDR2 SVGAGI come from the germline V gene (reference sequence). CDR3 region: CASSRTSPPDTQYF. The CDR3 bases are TGTGCCAGCAGTCGGACTAGCCCTCCGGATACGCAGTATTTT.

The genes are TRBV2 and TRBJ1-2; 9 bases map to TRBD1. The CDR3 has 15 amino acids. Trimming removed 8 bases from V and 6 bases from J; junction bases left unmatched: 13. CDR1 and CDR2 from the germline V gene are SNHLY and FYNNEI. CDR3 sequence (DNA): TGTGCCAGCGGGGGTGTGGACAGGGGTCACGATGGCTACACCTTC. Encoded protein: CASGGVDRGHDGYTF.

The chain carries TRBV6-6 and TRBJ2-6; D unclear. V was pared by 7 bases and J by 0 bases, with 13 bases between. The CDR3 extends over 16 amino acids. Germline assignment: CDR1 MNHNY and CDR2 SVGAGI (reference sequence). CDR3 sequence (DNA): TGTGCCAGCATCAGGTCCAGGCGCTCTGGGGCCAACGTCCTGACTTTC. Translation: CASIRSRRSGANVLTF.

The chain is built from TRBV6-6 and TRBJ1-2, with D possibly matching TRBD1 (6 bases). This CDR3 has 15 residues. The germline V gene has CDR1 MNHNY and CDR2 SVGAGI (reference sequence). The V gene lost 2 bases and the J gene lost 3 bases, with 13 bases spanning the gap. The CDR3 sequence is CASSYGQSDHYGYTF. The CDR3 coding sequence is TGTGCCAGCAGTTACGGACAGTCGGATCACTATGGCTACACCTTC.

This clone was seen a few times. The V call is TRBV19, the J call TRBJ1-5; D not certain. From germline, CDR1 is LNHDA and CDR2 SQIVND (reference sequence). V shed 3 bases and J shed 7 bases, with 4 bases lying between them. The CDR3 spans 11 residues. The CDR3 DNA is TGTGCCAGTAGTATCGGGCAGCCCCAGCATTTT. Translation gives CASSIGQPQHF.

This clone was seen a single time. V and J are TRBV7-3 and TRBJ2-1, with 8 bases identical to TRBD2. Germline CDR1 SGHTA, CDR2 FQGTGA. The CDR3 has 13 amino acids. V lost 2 bases, J lost 10 bases, and 4 bases stayed unmatched. CDR3 protein: CASSLSGGSEQFF. In DNA form, the CDR3 reads TGTGCCAGCAGCTTATCGGGGGGGTCCGAGCAGTTCTTC.

The chain couples TRBV19 to TRBJ2-7; 11 bases fit TRBD1. J was trimmed by 4 bases and V by 5 bases; bases with no gene match: 4. Per the germline V gene, CDR1 is LNHDA and CDR2 is SQIVND (reference sequence). The CDR3 runs to 14 residues. Here the CDR3 reads CASSARDRGYEQYF. CDR3 nucleotides: TGTGCCAGTAGTGCCCGGGACAGGGGGTACGAGCAGTACTTC.